Listed below are T cell receptor beta chains from one sample, sequenced in a study of tumor-infiltrating lymphocytes in localized non-small cell lung cancer. Using immunoSEQ multiplex PCR, the repertoire was profiled, and TCRdb retains in-frame clones only, with some absent. The data contain 20,000 to 25,000 clones, roughly 64% of them singletons. The specimen sequenced was lung tumor tissue. The receptors were gathered from a human donor with non-small cell lung cancer. CDR3s include the opening cysteine and the closing phenylalanine or tryptophan. Fields, in order: J gene, D gene, V gene, clone size, CDR3 DNA, CDR3 protein. A D gene is named only where the DNA matches it firmly. For some rows the clone size is stated as once, few or many, or as a class when expanded; others skip it.

J gene: TRBJ1-2
D gene: TRBD1
V gene: TRBV27
clone size: .
CDR3 DNA: TGTGCCAGCAGCCGAGGACAGGGCGTTGGAGGCTACACCTTC
CDR3 protein: CASSRGQGVGGYTF

J gene: TRBJ1-2
D gene: TRBD1
V gene: TRBV2
clone size: .
CDR3 DNA: TGTGCCAGCAGTACGGGACAGGGTCTATACTATGGCTACACCTTC
CDR3 protein: CASSTGQGLYYGYTF

J gene: TRBJ2-3
D gene: .
V gene: TRBV5-4
clone size: once
CDR3 DNA: TGTGCCAGCGGCGTGGGAGTGGAAGATACGCAGTATTTT
CDR3 protein: CASGVGVEDTQYF

J gene: TRBJ1-2
D gene: .
V gene: TRBV6-1
clone size: .
CDR3 DNA: TGTGCCAGCAGTGAAGCAACAAGCACCTATGGCTACACCTTC
CDR3 protein: CASSEATSTYGYTF

J gene: TRBJ2-1
D gene: TRBD2
V gene: TRBV6-1
clone size: .
CDR3 DNA: TGTGCCAGCAGCGCCACTAGCGGCTCCTACAATGAGCAGTTCTTC
CDR3 protein: CASSATSGSYNEQFF

J gene: TRBJ2-3
D gene: TRBD2
V gene: TRBV2
clone size: once
CDR3 DNA: TGTGCCAGCAGTGAACCCGGGACTAGCGGGGCCTCTAGCACAGATACGCAGTATTTT
CDR3 protein: CASSEPGTSGASSTDTQYF

J gene: TRBJ2-7
D gene: .
V gene: TRBV11-2
clone size: .
CDR3 DNA: TGTGCCAGCAGCTTAGTCCCGCACCCACATCCTGACGGACCCTACGAGCAGTACTTC
CDR3 protein: CASSLVPHPHPDGPYEQYF

J gene: TRBJ2-7
D gene: .
V gene: TRBV11-3
clone size: .
CDR3 DNA: TGTGCCAGCAGCTTAGGCCGGGTTAGCGAGCAGTACTTC
CDR3 protein: CASSLGRVSEQYF

J gene: TRBJ2-7
D gene: .
V gene: TRBV10-3
clone size: .
CDR3 DNA: TGTGCCATCAGTGAAGGGGGGGACTACGAGCAGTACTTC
CDR3 protein: CAISEGGDYEQYF

J gene: TRBJ2-7
D gene: .
V gene: TRBV5-1
clone size: .
CDR3 DNA: TGCGCCAGCAGCTTGTCGGACGGCTACGAGCAGTACTTC
CDR3 protein: CASSLSDGYEQYF

J gene: TRBJ1-5
D gene: .
V gene: TRBV4-1
clone size: few
CDR3 DNA: TGCGCCAGCAGCCAAGTCGAAGCTCAGCCCCAGCATTTT
CDR3 protein: CASSQVEAQPQHF

J gene: TRBJ1-2
D gene: TRBD1
V gene: TRBV2
clone size: .
CDR3 DNA: TGTGCCAGCATGCAGGACAGGGGGCCTGGCTACACCTTC
CDR3 protein: CASMQDRGPGYTF

J gene: TRBJ2-7
D gene: TRBD2
V gene: TRBV6-5
clone size: medium-sized
CDR3 DNA: TGTGCCAGCAGTGGTAGCGGGAGGAGCCGCTACGAGCAGTACTTC
CDR3 protein: CASSGSGRSRYEQYF

J gene: TRBJ2-7
D gene: .
V gene: TRBV27
clone size: .
CDR3 DNA: TGTGCCAGCAGTTTTACGACGGCGGCCTACGAGCAGTACTTC
CDR3 protein: CASSFTTAAYEQYF

J gene: TRBJ1-2
D gene: .
V gene: TRBV28
clone size: .
CDR3 DNA: TGTGCCAGCAGTTTGGGAGACGGGACTGTTCATGGCTACACCTTC
CDR3 protein: CASSLGDGTVHGYTF

J gene: TRBJ2-7
D gene: .
V gene: TRBV5-1
clone size: few
CDR3 DNA: TGCGCCAGCAGCCCTGGCAGAGGCTCCTACGAGCAGTACTTC
CDR3 protein: CASSPGRGSYEQYF

J gene: TRBJ1-2
D gene: TRBD1
V gene: TRBV6-6
clone size: .
CDR3 DNA: TGTGCCAGCAGTTACTCGACAGGGTACTATGGCTACACCTTC
CDR3 protein: CASSYSTGYYGYTF

J gene: TRBJ2-1
D gene: TRBD2
V gene: TRBV11-2
clone size: .
CDR3 DNA: TGTGCCAGCAGCTTAGGGACTAGCTCCGATGAGCAGTTCTTC
CDR3 protein: CASSLGTSSDEQFF

J gene: TRBJ2-7
D gene: TRBD2
V gene: TRBV5-1
clone size: .
CDR3 DNA: TGCGCCAGCAGCCCCGGGACTAGTTTCTACGAGCAGTACTTC
CDR3 protein: CASSPGTSFYEQYF

J gene: TRBJ2-1
D gene: .
V gene: TRBV11-2
clone size: once
CDR3 DNA: TGTGCCAGCAGCCCCCAGGCGGGCAACTACAATGAGCAGTTCTTC
CDR3 protein: CASSPQAGNYNEQFF

J gene: TRBJ1-1
D gene: TRBD1
V gene: TRBV15
clone size: .
CDR3 DNA: TGTGCCACCAGCAATATCAGGGGGCGTGGAACTGAAGCTTTCTTT
CDR3 protein: CATSNIRGRGTEAFF

J gene: TRBJ2-7
D gene: .
V gene: TRBV5-1
clone size: .
CDR3 DNA: TGCGCCAGCAGCTTGGCCGCCGGACCCTACGAGCAGTACTTC
CDR3 protein: CASSLAAGPYEQYF

J gene: TRBJ1-1
D gene: TRBD1
V gene: TRBV5-1
clone size: .
CDR3 DNA: TGCGCCAGCCGGGACAGGGTTTACACTGAAGCTTTCTTT
CDR3 protein: CASRDRVYTEAFF

J gene: TRBJ2-3
D gene: .
V gene: TRBV4-2
clone size: .
CDR3 DNA: TGTGCCAGCAGCCAAGGGACTTTCACTAGCACAGATACGCAGTATTTT
CDR3 protein: CASSQGTFTSTDTQYF

J gene: TRBJ1-2
D gene: .
V gene: TRBV12-5
clone size: .
CDR3 DNA: TGTGCTAGTGGGCGTACAGAGAACTATGGCTACACCTTC
CDR3 protein: CASGRTENYGYTF

J gene: TRBJ2-1
D gene: .
V gene: TRBV6-5
clone size: .
CDR3 DNA: TGTGCCAGCAGGGTACTTGGATCCTACAATGAGCAGTTCTTC
CDR3 protein: CASRVLGSYNEQFF

J gene: TRBJ2-3
D gene: .
V gene: TRBV7-3
clone size: .
CDR3 DNA: TGTGCCACTGGACAGATCAGCACAGATACGCAGTATTTT
CDR3 protein: CATGQISTDTQYF

J gene: TRBJ2-3
D gene: TRBD1
V gene: TRBV5-1
clone size: .
CDR3 DNA: TGCGCCAGCAGCGCTGGGACAGGCACAGATACGCAGTATTTT
CDR3 protein: CASSAGTGTDTQYF

J gene: TRBJ2-7
D gene: .
V gene: TRBV11-3
clone size: .
CDR3 DNA: TGTGCCAGCAGCTTGGTAAAGGGATACGAGCAGTACTTC
CDR3 protein: CASSLVKGYEQYF

J gene: TRBJ2-5
D gene: TRBD2
V gene: TRBV5-1
clone size: .
CDR3 DNA: TGCGCCAGCAGCTTGGGAGCTGATAGCGGGGCCCTAGAGACCCAGTACTTC
CDR3 protein: CASSLGADSGALETQYF

J gene: TRBJ2-7
D gene: TRBD1
V gene: TRBV6-1
clone size: few
CDR3 DNA: TGTGCCAGCGCTCCGGGACAGGCCTGGGCGAACGAGCAGTACTTC
CDR3 protein: CASAPGQAWANEQYF

J gene: TRBJ2-5
D gene: .
V gene: TRBV5-1
clone size: few
CDR3 DNA: TGCGCCAGCAGCTTCGCCCAGGAAGAGACCCAGTACTTC
CDR3 protein: CASSFAQEETQYF

J gene: TRBJ1-5
D gene: TRBD1
V gene: TRBV6-6
clone size: .
CDR3 DNA: TGTGCCAGCAGTTACAAACCAGGGGGCGGGCAGCCCCAGCATTTT
CDR3 protein: CASSYKPGGGQPQHF

J gene: TRBJ1-6
D gene: .
V gene: TRBV13
clone size: .
CDR3 DNA: TGTGCCAGCAGCCTGTATAATTCACCCCTCCACTTT
CDR3 protein: CASSLYNSPLHF

J gene: TRBJ2-7
D gene: TRBD2
V gene: TRBV27
clone size: few
CDR3 DNA: TGTGCCAGCAGTTTAGGGGGACTACACTACGAGCAGTACTTC
CDR3 protein: CASSLGGLHYEQYF

J gene: TRBJ2-3
D gene: .
V gene: TRBV7-9
clone size: once
CDR3 DNA: TGTGCCAGCAGCGGGGATGGCACAGATACGCAGTATTTT
CDR3 protein: CASSGDGTDTQYF

J gene: TRBJ2-2
D gene: TRBD1
V gene: TRBV25-1
clone size: .
CDR3 DNA: TGTGCCAGCAGCCACGCATACAGGGGAGTGGGCACCGGGGAGCTGTTTTTT
CDR3 protein: CASSHAYRGVGTGELFF

J gene: TRBJ2-5
D gene: .
V gene: TRBV7-9
clone size: .
CDR3 DNA: TGTGCCAGCAGGGGAGAGGTGGAGACCCAGTACTTC
CDR3 protein: CASRGEVETQYF

J gene: TRBJ1-1
D gene: TRBD1
V gene: TRBV5-1
clone size: few
CDR3 DNA: TGCGCCAGCAGCACCCCGGGACAGATGTTGAACACTGAAGCTTTCTTT
CDR3 protein: CASSTPGQMLNTEAFF

J gene: TRBJ2-3
D gene: .
V gene: TRBV19
clone size: .
CDR3 DNA: TGTGCCAGTAGTATTTGGGGAGATACGCAGTATTTT
CDR3 protein: CASSIWGDTQYF

J gene: TRBJ1-3
D gene: .
V gene: TRBV2
clone size: few
CDR3 DNA: TGTGCCAGCAGTCCCTCAGGGGGAAACACCATATATTTT
CDR3 protein: CASSPSGGNTIYF

J gene: TRBJ1-1
D gene: .
V gene: TRBV6-6
clone size: .
CDR3 DNA: TGTGCCAGCAGTTACGGCGGGGTGGGCACTGAAGCTTTCTTT
CDR3 protein: CASSYGGVGTEAFF

J gene: TRBJ2-3
D gene: .
V gene: TRBV9
clone size: .
CDR3 DNA: TGTGCCAGCAGCGTAGAGGGATCTGGTACGCAGTATTTT
CDR3 protein: CASSVEGSGTQYF

J gene: TRBJ2-3
D gene: TRBD2
V gene: TRBV19
clone size: .
CDR3 DNA: TGTGCCAGTAGTATGGGGGCGACTAGCGGGAGTACGGATACGCAGTATTTT
CDR3 protein: CASSMGATSGSTDTQYF

J gene: TRBJ2-7
D gene: TRBD2
V gene: TRBV10-2
clone size: .
CDR3 DNA: TGCGCCAGCAGTGAGGCCCCAGCGGGAGCTTACGAGCAGTACTTC
CDR3 protein: CASSEAPAGAYEQYF

J gene: TRBJ2-3
D gene: .
V gene: TRBV5-1
clone size: medium-sized
CDR3 DNA: TGCGCCAGCAGGGCGATGGAGGGCACAGATACGCAGTATTTT
CDR3 protein: CASRAMEGTDTQYF

J gene: TRBJ1-2
D gene: .
V gene: TRBV2
clone size: .
CDR3 DNA: TGTGCCAGCACTGGAACGGCGAGCAGAAGTTATGGCTACACCTTC
CDR3 protein: CASTGTASRSYGYTF

J gene: TRBJ2-3
D gene: TRBD1
V gene: TRBV19
clone size: .
CDR3 DNA: TGTGCCAGTAGTACTCAGGGGGCTCCAGATACGCAGTATTTT
CDR3 protein: CASSTQGAPDTQYF

J gene: TRBJ2-1
D gene: TRBD1
V gene: TRBV2
clone size: medium-sized
CDR3 DNA: TGTGCCAGCAGACTGCGCACAGGGGCCCAAGAGTTCTTC
CDR3 protein: CASRLRTGAQEFF

J gene: TRBJ1-5
D gene: .
V gene: TRBV5-1
clone size: .
CDR3 DNA: TGCGCCAGCAGCTTGACCCAGGGTCAGCCCCAGCATTTT
CDR3 protein: CASSLTQGQPQHF

J gene: TRBJ1-5
D gene: .
V gene: TRBV2
clone size: .
CDR3 DNA: TGTGCCAGCAGTGCAGGCCCAAGCAATCAGCCCCAGCATTTT
CDR3 protein: CASSAGPSNQPQHF

J gene: TRBJ2-7
D gene: .
V gene: TRBV5-1
clone size: .
CDR3 DNA: TGCGCCAGCAGCTTGGGGGGCAGCTTAAGCTCCTACGAGCAGTACTTC
CDR3 protein: CASSLGGSLSSYEQYF

J gene: TRBJ1-1
D gene: TRBD1
V gene: TRBV18
clone size: .
CDR3 DNA: TGTGCCAGCTCACCACCCCAGGGGGACTACACTGAAGCTTTCTTT
CDR3 protein: CASSPPQGDYTEAFF

J gene: TRBJ2-1
D gene: TRBD2
V gene: TRBV29-1
clone size: .
CDR3 DNA: TGCAGCGTTGAAAATTATGTAACGGGAGGTGAAAATGAGCAGTTCTTC
CDR3 protein: CSVENYVTGGENEQFF

J gene: TRBJ1-2
D gene: .
V gene: TRBV10-2
clone size: .
CDR3 DNA: TGCGCCAGCAGTGAGTCGCGGGCTCTGGGGGGCTACACCTTC
CDR3 protein: CASSESRALGGYTF

J gene: TRBJ2-1
D gene: TRBD1
V gene: TRBV19
clone size: once
CDR3 DNA: TGTGCCAGTACACAGGGGGTAGACGAGCAGTTCTTC
CDR3 protein: CASTQGVDEQFF